The 23 T cell receptor beta chains below come from one sample, sequenced in a study of blood T cell repertoires in COVID-19. The table came from immunoSEQ multiplex PCR; TCRdb's copy has only in-frame clones and leaves some out. The sample records approximately 300,000 clones, around four fifths being singletons. Sequencing input: peripheral blood. The source of these receptors is a woman aged 50 to 60 with acute or convalescent COVID-19.

This clone showed up just once. V is TRBV7-9 and J is TRBJ2-1, with 8 positions matching TRBD2. The CDR3 extends over 14 amino acids. Looked up from germline, CDR1 is SEHNR and CDR2 is FQNEAQ (reference sequence). The J segment lost 7 bases and the V segment lost 2 bases, leaving 4 bases of the junction unmatched. The CDR3: CASSLNSGGNEQFF. The CDR3 nucleotides are TGTGCCAGCAGCTTAAACTCGGGGGGGAATGAGCAGTTCTTC.

This clone came up a few times. V is TRBV19 and J is TRBJ1-6, with TRBD1 as a possible D gene (5 bases). The CDR3 extends over 14 amino acids. CDR1 and CDR2 (germline): LNHDA, SQIVND (reference sequence). Deletions cut 5 bases from V and 8 bases from J, with 13 bases between. CDR3 sequence (DNA): TGTGCCAGTAGTTCAGGGTATTATCATTCACCCCTCCACTTT. It is translated as CASSSGYYHSPLHF.

This chain connects TRBV7-2 to TRBJ2-5; TRBD1 might be the D (6 bases). Per germline, CDR1 SGHTA and CDR2 FQGNSA. V was trimmed by 0 bases and J by 2 bases, leaving 10 bases between them. The CDR3 length is 15 residues. The DNA for the CDR3 is TGTGCCAGCAGCTTAGCTCCGGGACAACAAGAGACCCAGTACTTC. This encodes CASSLAPGQQETQYF.

The chain links TRBV25-1 to TRBJ1-2; 8 nucleotides align to TRBD1. Germline V gene lookup returns CDR1 MGHDK and CDR2 SYGVNS. Trimming removed 4 bases from V and 4 bases from J; junction bases left unmatched: 2. CDR3 length: 13 amino acids. The CDR3 reads CASSVTGGYGYTF. The CDR3 region has the DNA TGTGCCAGCAGTGTCACAGGGGGCTATGGCTACACCTTC.

The CDR3 here is CASSSLSSGLGYEQYV. Here the CDR3 DNA reads TGTGCCAGCAGTTCTCTCTCTAGCGGGCTTGGTTACGAGCAGTACGTC. This chain links TRBV6-2 or TRBV6-3 with TRBJ2-7, with TRBD2 matching over 8 bases. Germline V CDR1 and CDR2: MNHEY, SVGEGT. This CDR3 is built from 16 residues. V shed 4 bases and J 4 bases; nucleotides not matched to a gene: 12.

In its sample, this clone was seen once. The chain uses TRBV10-2 and TRBJ2-7; TRBD1 might be the D (6 bases). Germline V gives CDR1 WSHSY, CDR2 SAAADI. V lost 6 bases and J lost 1, with 10 bases in between. This CDR3 has 13 residues. The CDR3 nucleotides are TGCGCCAGCAGCTATGGACAGTCCTACGAGCAGTACTTC. It translates to CASSYGQSYEQYF.

The chain links TRBV5-1 to TRBJ2-4; weak D call: TRBD1 (6 bases). CDR3 length equals 16 residues. Per germline, CDR1 SGHRS and CDR2 YFSETQ. Trimming took off 0 bases at V and 1 base at J, with 11 bases between the two ends. CDR3 residues: CASSLGPGAAKNIQYF. The CDR3 DNA reads TGCGCCAGCAGCTTGGGGCCAGGGGCGGCCAAAAACATTCAGTACTTC.

As DNA, the CDR3 is TGTGCCAGCAGCGGGGGGGCATGGGATACGCAGTATTTT. It codes for CASSGGAWDTQYF. The V call is TRBV2, the J call TRBJ2-3; 8 positions match TRBD2. The CDR3 covers 13 residues. From germline, CDR1 is SNHLY and CDR2 FYNNEI. V lost 6 bases and J lost 6; bases outside the gene matches: 5.

The genes are TRBV5-4 and TRBJ2-3; D is ambiguous. The germline V and J ends were trimmed by 0 bases and 10 bases, with 9 bases remaining between them. Germline V CDR1 and CDR2: SGHNT, YYREEE (reference sequence). The CDR3 length is 12 residues. The CDR3 region is CASSLDETAQYF. CDR3 nucleotide sequence: TGTGCCAGCAGCTTGGATGAAACGGCGCAGTATTTT.

This chain links TRBV2 with TRBJ1-4; D unresolved. This CDR3 has 14 amino acids. Germline-derived CDR1 and CDR2 are SNHLY and FYNNEI. V lost 5 bases to trimming and J lost 4 bases, with 11 bases between them. DNA for the CDR3: TGTGCCAGCAGTTTCCTCCGAGTTAATGAAAAACTGTTTTTT. It specifies CASSFLRVNEKLFF.

This sequence joins TRBV7-8 and TRBJ1-3, with 7 nucleotides matching TRBD1. CDR3 length: 18 amino acids. The germline V gene encodes CDR1 SGHVS and CDR2 FQNEAQ. The J segment lost 1 base and the V segment lost 4 bases, leaving 13 bases of the junction unmatched. CDR3 DNA: TGTGCCAGCAGCTCCGGGACAGCTTGGTCCGCTTCTGGAAACACCATATATTTT. Protein sequence: CASSSGTAWSASGNTIYF. Drawing the rest from reference TRBV7-8 and TRBJ1-3, the complete variable domain is GAGVSQSPRYKVAKRGQDVALRCDPISGHVSLFWYQQALGQGPEFLTYFQNEAQLDKSGLPSDRFFAERPEGSVSTLKIQRTQQEDSAVYLCASSSGTAWSASGNTIYFGEGSWLTVV.

For the CDR3, the DNA is TGTGCCAGCAGCTCCCGTGCGGGAGAGGCTGGAAACACCATATATTTT. It yields the protein CASSSRAGEAGNTIYF. V is TRBV7-8 and J is TRBJ1-3; D is undetermined. The ends were cut back, 4 bases at V and 2 bases at J, with 15 bases in the middle. This CDR3 region has 16 residues. Germline V gene data show CDR1 as SGHVS and CDR2 as FQNEAQ. The variable domain in full, with the rest retrieved from reference TRBV7-8 and TRBJ1-3, is GAGVSQSPRYKVAKRGQDVALRCDPISGHVSLFWYQQALGQGPEFLTYFQNEAQLDKSGLPSDRFFAERPEGSVSTLKIQRTQQEDSAVYLCASSSRAGEAGNTIYFGEGSWLTVV.

For the CDR3, the DNA is TGTGCCAGCAGCTTAGGACAGGGCGGTAACGAGCAGTACTTC. Translation: CASSLGQGGNEQYF. This chain connects TRBV11-3 to TRBJ2-7, with TRBD1 matching 7 bases. V shed 1 base and J 5 bases; nucleotides not matched to a gene: 5. This CDR3 spans 14 amino acids. CDR1 and CDR2 from the germline V gene are SGHNT and YENEEA.

The chain is built from TRBV7-2 and TRBJ2-7, with D unresolved. CDR1 and CDR2 (germline): SGHTA, FQGNSA. V lost 2 bases and J lost 1, with 6 bases in between. This CDR3 is built from 13 residues. The DNA of the CDR3 is TGTGCCAGCAGCTTATCCGGTTCCTACGAGCAGTACTTC. Amino acid sequence: CASSLSGSYEQYF.

For the CDR3, the DNA is TGTGCCAGCAGCGCCCCCGCGGTTAATACGCAGTATTTT. Translated, it gives CASSAPAVNTQYF. This chain connects TRBV3-1 (or the pseudogene TRBV3-2) to TRBJ2-3; D is unclear. V was trimmed by 5 bases and J by 7 bases, leaving 13 bases between them. Germline assignment: CDR1 LGHDT and CDR2 YNNKEL (reference sequence). CDR3 length equals 13 residues.

The chain combines TRBV27 with TRBJ1-4; weak D call: TRBD1 (5 bases). In germline, CDR1 is MNHEY, CDR2 SMNVEV (reference sequence). V shed 1 base and J shed 8 bases, with 14 bases lying between them. The CDR3 consists of 15 residues. The CDR3 sequence is CASSLLGREEEKLFF. The CDR3 nucleotides read TGTGCCAGCAGTTTATTAGGCAGGGAGGAGGAAAAACTGTTTTTT.

The rearrangement links TRBV27 to TRBJ1-3; the D is unclear. Trimming removed 7 bases from V and 4 bases from J, with 8 bases in between. Germline V CDR1 and CDR2: MNHEY, SMNVEV (reference sequence). The CDR3 totals 12 residues. CDR3 sequence (DNA): TGTGCCAGCAACTTCGGGGGAAACACCATATATTTT. Translation: CASNFGGNTIYF.

The J gene is TRBJ1-2, the V gene TRBV20-1; D may be TRBD1 (5 bases). Between the trimmed V and J ends, which lost 6 bases and 5 bases, there was a span of 10 bases. The CDR3 extends over 11 amino acids. Germline V gene lookup returns CDR1 DFQATT and CDR2 SNEGSKA (reference sequence). CDR3 sequence: CSATDSYGYTF. CDR3 nucleotide sequence: TGCAGTGCCACCGACAGTTATGGCTACACCTTC.

The chain carries TRBV7-2 and TRBJ1-2; 8 bases agree with TRBD1. Germline CDR1 is SGHTA and CDR2 is FQGNSA. This CDR3 has 14 amino acids. Unmatched junction bases numbered 7, after V lost 5 bases and J lost 5 bases. The DNA of the CDR3 is TGTGCCAGCAGCCCCTTCGGACAGGGTTATGGCTACACCTTC. This sequence encodes CASSPFGQGYGYTF.

The J gene is TRBJ1-3, the V gene TRBV3-1 (or the pseudogene TRBV3-2); D might be TRBD1 (6 bases). Trimming shortened V by 5 bases and J by 4 bases, and 18 bases separated the two germline ends. This CDR3 is built from 16 residues. CDR1 and CDR2 from the germline V gene are LGHDT and YNNKEL (reference sequence). CDR3: CASSRGGGTTGNTIYF. CDR3 coding DNA: TGTGCCAGCAGCAGGGGGGGCGGGACAACGGGAAACACCATATATTTT.

The chain combines TRBV7-8 with TRBJ1-1; D is uncertain. V dropped 2 bases and J dropped 1 base, with 8 bases sitting between them. The CDR3 covers 14 residues. CDR1 and CDR2 (germline): SGHVS, FQNEAQ. The CDR3 nucleotides read TGTGCCAGCAGCTTATTGAGGAAGAACACTGAAGCTTTCTTT. It translates to CASSLLRKNTEAFF.

The chain uses TRBV6-5 and TRBJ2-3; 10 positions agree with TRBD1. Germline CDR1 is MNHEY and CDR2 is SVGAGI. After removal of 0 bases from V and 6 bases from J, the junction contained 0 bases not matched to a gene. The CDR3 extends over 14 amino acids. This chain's CDR3 is CASSYSDRGDTQYF. The CDR3 coding sequence is TGTGCCAGCAGTTACTCGGACAGGGGGGATACGCAGTATTTT.

The V and J genes are TRBV19 and TRBJ2-3, with D possibly being TRBD1 (6 bases). The germline CDR1 and CDR2 sequences are LNHDA and SQIVND (reference sequence). This CDR3 is 13 amino acids long. Between the trimmed V and J ends, which lost 5 bases and 6 bases, there was a span of 12 bases. CDR3 DNA: TGTGCCAGTAGTGCAACAGGGCTGGATACGCAGTATTTT. Translated: CASSATGLDTQYF.